This T cell receptor (beta chain) is drawn from a study of a mutant IDH1 vaccine in newly diagnosed glioma. About the research overall: Former treatment meant radiotherapy, temozolomide, or both; the majority had gotten both. Study findings and constraints: Evidence of vaccine-induced immune responses was documented in approximately 93% of patients. Pseudoprogression appears to have had no connection to changes in top peripheral T cell clonotypes.

The assay was immunoSEQ multiplex PCR, and TCRdb's table has in-frame clones only and misses some. The table includes some 50,000 clones, 86% detected once. Germline V gene lookup returns CDR1 SGDLS and CDR2 YYNGEE. The CDR3 covers 16 residues. Unmatched junction bases numbered 5, after V lost 4 bases and J lost 4 bases. Note on this clone: Its target is not known.

Time point in this sample: baseline, week 1 (first vaccination visit). The treatment denotes: pre-vaccination baseline after standard-of-care therapy. Astrocytomas found in donors were new, WHO grade 3 or 4, IDH1-mutant and ATRX-lost. The TCR was taken from a man aged 40-49 years with glioma. This sequence joins TRBV9 and TRBJ2-2; 12 nucleotides agree with TRBD2. This material consisted of PBMCs, taken from a glioma patient treated with radiotherapy, temozolomide or both. In nucleotides, the CDR3 is TGTGCCAGCAGCACTAGCGGGAGGAGCGTCACCGGGGAGCTGTTTTTT. It yields the protein CASSTSGRSVTGELFF.